This T cell receptor (beta chain) was recorded in a study of T cells after yellow fever vaccination. Whole-study context: With SMART-Seq v4 Ultra Low Input, the fractions containing low cell numbers were prepared. Study findings and constraints: Only a small proportion of the clonotypes turned up in both the CD4 and the CD8 compartments, likely arising from convergent recombination. Most primary-vaccination clones recurred post-booster (roughly 96% CD4, 88% CD8).

TCRdb reprocessed the 5' RACE reads via MiXCR and lists one record per CDR3 protein. The repertoire holds more than 450,000 distinct CDR3 sequences, with 20% to 25% as singletons. The sample holds one count of this clonotype. The antigen is undetermined. Trimming took 1 base from V and 7 from J; bases not matched to a gene: 2. The CDR3 runs 13 residues. The V gene's germline CDR1 is SGHVS and CDR2 FQNEAQ. Material: PBMCs, obtained 20 to 25 days after the first yellow fever vaccination. The clonotype comes from a man younger than 30 who received the YFV17D yellow fever vaccine. This chain connects TRBV7-8 to TRBJ1-2, with TRBD1 matching over 8 bases. DNA of the CDR3: TGTGCCAGCAGCTTAGGACAGGGGCTTGGCTACACCTTC. Translation gives CASSLGQGLGYTF.